The sample holds many counts of the clone carrying this T cell receptor beta chain. As yet, its antigen is unknown. This entry comes from a study of blood T cells in healthy people across ages. Overall study results and limits: The study found TCR beta diversity correlated strongly with naive T cell percentage.

Per sample, a minimum of 6.5 million PBMCs were isolated. Germline assignment: CDR1 MDHEN and CDR2 SYDVKM. The CDR3 runs 14 residues. Deletions cut 3 bases from V and 7 bases from J, with 16 bases between. Alongside a J-beta primer mix, a sample-barcoded 5' primer served in a second PCR lasting roughly 6 to 11 cycles. In TCRdb, the 5' RACE reads were re-called with MiXCR into one record per CDR3 protein. The sample has approximately 810,000 distinct CDR3 sequences; around 28% are singletons. This receptor was obtained from a woman of 80 years or more in good health. The chain links TRBV28 to TRBJ2-7, with D perhaps TRBD1 or TRBD2 (6 bases each). Material for sequencing was blood. CDR3 sequence reads: CASSFPGALGEQYF. The CDR3 DNA reads TGTGCCAGCAGTTTCCCGGGGGCCCTGGGAGAGCAGTACTTC.